Listed below are T cell receptor beta chains from one sample, sequenced in a study of tumor-infiltrating lymphocytes in oesophageal squamous cell carcinoma. TCRdb re-analysed the PCR reads in MiXCR, keeping a single row per CDR3 protein. The sample yields 15,000 or so distinct CDR3 sequences, about 55% seen once. The specimen was esophageal tumor tissue. All receptors derive from a female donor with esophageal squamous cell carcinoma. The CDR3 runs from the conserved cysteine through the conserved F or W. The D gene is left open where the match is weak. Clone size is given for some rows only: seen once, a few or many times, or a class if the clone is expanded.

CDR3 protein: CASSLRTANYEQYF
CDR3 DNA: TGTGCCAGCAGCTTACGGACTGCAAATTACGAGCAGTACTTC
V gene: TRBV7-8
J gene: TRBJ2-7
clone size: few
D gene: -

CDR3 protein: CASATRRENTGELFF
CDR3 DNA: TGTGCCAGCGCGACTAGGCGGGAGAACACCGGGGAGCTGTTTTTT
V gene: TRBV7-6
J gene: TRBJ2-2
clone size: -
D gene: -

CDR3 protein: CASSYSLVGGYEQYF
CDR3 DNA: TGTGCCAGCAGTTACTCCCTAGTGGGAGGTTACGAGCAGTACTTC
V gene: TRBV6-6
J gene: TRBJ2-7
clone size: -
D gene: -

CDR3 protein: CASSPSEGYEQFF
CDR3 DNA: TGTGCCAGCAGCCCCTCTGAGGGCTACGAACAGTTCTTC
V gene: TRBV7-6
J gene: TRBJ2-1
clone size: -
D gene: -

CDR3 protein: CASSYSAYSSSYNEQFF
CDR3 DNA: TGTGCCAGCAGTTACTCGGCCTATTCGAGCTCCTACAATGAGCAGTTCTTC
V gene: TRBV6-2/TRBV6-3
J gene: TRBJ2-1
clone size: -
D gene: -

CDR3 protein: CASSLGQGREYGYTF
CDR3 DNA: TGTGCCAGCAGCTTAGGACAGGGGCGCGAGTATGGCTACACCTTC
V gene: TRBV7-9
J gene: TRBJ1-2
clone size: few
D gene: TRBD1

CDR3 protein: CASSSPTTNTEAFF
CDR3 DNA: TGTGCCAGCAGTTCCCCCACAACGAACACTGAAGCTTTCTTT
V gene: TRBV28
J gene: TRBJ1-1
clone size: -
D gene: -

CDR3 protein: CASSVRAGGEKLFF
CDR3 DNA: TGTGCCAGCAGCGTACGGGCAGGGGGAGAAAAACTGTTTTTT
V gene: TRBV7-2
J gene: TRBJ1-4
clone size: once
D gene: TRBD1

CDR3 protein: CASSSQVAGASEQFF
CDR3 DNA: TGTGCCAGCAGCTCCCAAGTGGCGGGGGCCAGTGAGCAGTTCTTC
V gene: TRBV7-3
J gene: TRBJ2-1
clone size: few
D gene: -

CDR3 protein: CASSPSGTANEQFF
CDR3 DNA: TGTGCCAGCAGTCCCTCCGGGACGGCTAATGAGCAGTTCTTC
V gene: TRBV28
J gene: TRBJ2-1
clone size: many
D gene: -

CDR3 protein: CASIGYRETQYF
CDR3 DNA: TGTGCCAGCATAGGTTATCGGGAGACCCAGTACTTC
V gene: TRBV28
J gene: TRBJ2-5
clone size: -
D gene: -

CDR3 protein: CASRDQGRSTDTQYF
CDR3 DNA: TGTGCCAGCAGGGACCAGGGTCGAAGCACAGATACGCAGTATTTT
V gene: TRBV5-6
J gene: TRBJ2-3
clone size: many
D gene: -

CDR3 protein: CAIRMGQGNEKLFF
CDR3 DNA: TGTGCCATCAGGATGGGACAGGGTAATGAAAAACTGTTTTTT
V gene: TRBV10-3
J gene: TRBJ1-4
clone size: -
D gene: TRBD1

CDR3 protein: CASSLGTLSYNEQFF
CDR3 DNA: TGTGCCAGCAGCTTAGGGACTCTCTCCTACAATGAGCAGTTCTTC
V gene: TRBV7-3
J gene: TRBJ2-1
clone size: -
D gene: -

CDR3 protein: CASSLLAVNTGELFF
CDR3 DNA: TGTGCCAGCAGCTTACTAGCGGTGAACACCGGGGAGCTGTTTTTT
V gene: TRBV7-2
J gene: TRBJ2-2
clone size: -
D gene: TRBD2

CDR3 protein: CASSSRAFARSTDTQYF
CDR3 DNA: TGTGCCAGCAGCTCCCGGGCATTCGCGCGGTCCACAGATACGCAGTATTTT
V gene: TRBV7-8
J gene: TRBJ2-3
clone size: many
D gene: -